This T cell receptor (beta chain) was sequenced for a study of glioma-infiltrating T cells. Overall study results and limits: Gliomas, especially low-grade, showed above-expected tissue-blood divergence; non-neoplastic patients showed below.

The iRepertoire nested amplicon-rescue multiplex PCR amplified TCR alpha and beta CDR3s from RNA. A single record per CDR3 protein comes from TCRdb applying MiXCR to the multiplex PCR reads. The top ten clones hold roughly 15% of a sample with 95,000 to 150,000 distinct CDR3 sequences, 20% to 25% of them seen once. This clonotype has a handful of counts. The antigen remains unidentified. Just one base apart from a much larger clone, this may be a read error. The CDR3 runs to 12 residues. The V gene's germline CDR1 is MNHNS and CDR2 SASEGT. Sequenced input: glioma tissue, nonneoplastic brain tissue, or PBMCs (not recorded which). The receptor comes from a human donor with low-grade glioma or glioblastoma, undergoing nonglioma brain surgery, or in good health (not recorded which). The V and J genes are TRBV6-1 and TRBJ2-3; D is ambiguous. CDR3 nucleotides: TGTTCCAGCTCGGACGGTACAGATACGCAGTATTTT. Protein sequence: CSSSDGTDTQYF.